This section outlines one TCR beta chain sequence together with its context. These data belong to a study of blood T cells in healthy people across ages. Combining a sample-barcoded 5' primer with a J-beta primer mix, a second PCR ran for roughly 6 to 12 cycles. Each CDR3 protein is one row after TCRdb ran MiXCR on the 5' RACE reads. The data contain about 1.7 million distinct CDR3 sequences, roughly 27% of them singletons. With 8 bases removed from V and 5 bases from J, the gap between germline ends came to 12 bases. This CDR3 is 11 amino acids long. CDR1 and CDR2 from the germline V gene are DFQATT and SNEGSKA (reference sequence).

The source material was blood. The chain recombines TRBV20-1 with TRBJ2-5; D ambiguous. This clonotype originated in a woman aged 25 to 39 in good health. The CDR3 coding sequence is TGCAGTACTATCTATTCCGAGACCCAGTACTTC. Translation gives CSTIYSETQYF.